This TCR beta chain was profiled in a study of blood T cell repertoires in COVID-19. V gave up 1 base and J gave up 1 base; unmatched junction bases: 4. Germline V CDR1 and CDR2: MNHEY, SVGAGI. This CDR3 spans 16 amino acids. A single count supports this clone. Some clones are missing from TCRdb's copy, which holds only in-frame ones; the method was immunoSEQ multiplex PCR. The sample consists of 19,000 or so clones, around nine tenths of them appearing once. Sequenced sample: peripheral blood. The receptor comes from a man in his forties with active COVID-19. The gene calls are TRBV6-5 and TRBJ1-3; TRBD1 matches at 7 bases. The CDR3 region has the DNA TGTGCCAGCAGTTACTTAAACAGGGGTTCTGGAAACACCATATATTTT. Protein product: CASSYLNRGSGNTIYF.